The rows below give T cell receptor beta chains drawn from one sample of a study of shared clonotypes between healthy human individuals. Generated by immunoSEQ multiplex PCR, the TCRdb table keeps only in-frame clones and is missing some. Found here are some 480,000 clones, around 80% of them singletons; the top ten hold about 12%. What was sequenced was PBMCs. These receptors all stem from a middle-aged woman in good health. Some clones in this sample may be carry-over from other donors' samples. The CDR3 runs from the conserved cysteine through the conserved F or W. The D gene is left open where the match is weak. The size of a clone is reported for some rows only, either as once, few or many, or as a class for expanded clones.

d_call j_call clone_size cdr3_length v_call cdr3_nt cdr3_aa
. TRBJ1-5 . 15 TRBV4-1 TGCGCCAGCAGCCAAGAAAGACAATTTAATCAGCCCCAGCATTTT CASSQERQFNQPQHF
. TRBJ1-4 . 14 TRBV28 TGTGCCACCCGGGCTCAGGGTGATAATGAAAAACTGTTTTTT CATRAQGDNEKLFF
TRBD1 TRBJ2-7 . 15 TRBV11-2 TGTGCCAGCAGGGCGGTACGGGACAGGGCCTACGAGCAGTACTTC CASRAVRDRAYEQYF
. TRBJ2-5 . 15 TRBV5-1 TGCGCCAGCAGCTCGGGAGAGACCGAGAACGAGACCCAGTACTTC CASSSGETENETQYF
. TRBJ1-5 . 13 TRBV5-1 TGCGCCAGCAGCCCTTACGGGAATCAGCCCCAGCATTTT CASSPYGNQPQHF
TRBD2 TRBJ2-5 many 16 TRBV5-1 TGCGCCAGCAGCCGACTAGCGGGAGGGCCGGAAGAGACCCAGTACTTC CASSRLAGGPEETQYF
. TRBJ2-2 . 15 TRBV5-1 TGCGCCAGCACCTTCGTTTCAGGGCCGGCCGGGGAGCTGTTTTTT CASTFVSGPAGELFF
. TRBJ2-5 . 14 TRBV14 TGTGCCAGCAGCCAAGAATTGGGGGCAGGGACCCAGTACTTC CASSQELGAGTQYF
TRBD1 TRBJ2-7 . 15 TRBV11-3 TGTGCCAGCAGCTTAGTAGGGGGCAGGTTGTACGAGCAGTACTTC CASSLVGGRLYEQYF
TRBD2 TRBJ2-3 . 16 TRBV7-6 TGTGCCAGCAGCCCTGGGGGTGGGACTAACACAGATACGCAGTATTTT CASSPGGGTNTDTQYF
. TRBJ1-2 . 13 TRBV7-9 TGTGCCAGCAGCTTAGGGACAGAATATGGCTACACCTTC CASSLGTEYGYTF
. TRBJ2-5 . 14 TRBV5-1 TGCGCCAGCAGATCGAATACCGGGCAAGAGACCCAGTACTTC CASRSNTGQETQYF
. TRBJ1-3 once 13 TRBV11-2 TGTGCCAGCAGCCGCGACTCTGGAAACACCATATATTTT CASSRDSGNTIYF
. TRBJ2-1 once 16 TRBV27 TGTGCCAGCAGTTTAGTGGGGTACGGATCCTACAATGAGCAGTTCTTC CASSLVGYGSYNEQFF
. TRBJ2-7 . 14 TRBV28 TGTGCCAGCAGTGTGGACTTTCGCTCCTACGAGCAGTACTTC CASSVDFRSYEQYF
. TRBJ1-5 . 14 TRBV6-1 TGTGCCAGCAACCTCATCCTAAGCAATCAGCCCCAGCATTTT CASNLILSNQPQHF
. TRBJ1-1 . 11 TRBV29-1 TGCAGCGTTGGCGAGAACACTGAAGCTTTCTTT CSVGENTEAFF
. TRBJ2-2 few 13 TRBV6-4 TGTGCCAGCAGTGAGGAGGGCACCGGGGAGCTGTTTTTT CASSEEGTGELFF
. TRBJ1-2 few 13 TRBV5-4 TGTGCCAGCAGCGAAACCGGGTTATATGGCTACACCTTC CASSETGLYGYTF
. TRBJ2-7 . 12 TRBV28 TGTGCCAGCAGTTTAACCCCCTACGAGCAGTACTTC CASSLTPYEQYF
. TRBJ2-1 . 13 TRBV5-4 TGTGCCAGCAGCTCGCCCGGAAGTGGGGAGCAGTTCTTC CASSSPGSGEQFF
TRBD1 TRBJ2-7 . 15 TRBV30 TGTGCCTGGAGGGGGACAGTCGAATCGTTCTACGAGCAGTACTTC CAWRGTVESFYEQYF
TRBD2 TRBJ2-1 many 14 TRBV19 TGTGCCAGTAGTAACCCGGGACTAGCGAATGAGCAGTTCTTC CASSNPGLANEQFF
TRBD1 TRBJ2-7 . 14 TRBV10-3 TGTGCCATCAGGAACTCAGGACAGGGATACGAGCAGTACTTC CAIRNSGQGYEQYF
. TRBJ2-1 . 14 TRBV7-5 TGTGCCAGAAGCTTATACACGAATTACAATGAGCAGTTCTTC CARSLYTNYNEQFF
. TRBJ2-3 . 16 TRBV29-1 TGCAGCGTTGAAGGTGGGCGGACATCTAGCACAGATACGCAGTATTTT CSVEGGRTSSTDTQYF
. TRBJ2-2 . 18 TRBV18 TGTGCCAGCTCACCACCCGGACACCGGGTCGAGGACACCGGGGAGCTGTTTTTT CASSPPGHRVEDTGELFF
TRBD2 TRBJ2-7 . 13 TRBV28 TGTGCCAGCACCCCCTGGACTAGGAACGAGCAGTACTTC CASTPWTRNEQYF
. TRBJ2-2 . 14 TRBV7-9 TGTGCCACCCAGAGAGGCGGGAACACCGGGGAGCTGTTTTTT CATQRGGNTGELFF
. TRBJ1-1 . 15 TRBV10-3 TGTGCCATCAGTGAGTCGGGAGACTGGTGGGGTGAAGCTTTCTTT CAISESGDWWGEAFF
. TRBJ1-2 . 15 TRBV27 TGTGCCACTCCGTTCTGGGACACCACTAACTATGGCTACACCTTC CATPFWDTTNYGYTF
. TRBJ2-3 . 14 TRBV19 TGTGCCAGTAGTACGCAGGGAGGAGCAGATACGCAGTATTTT CASSTQGGADTQYF
TRBD2 TRBJ2-1 few 13 TRBV28 TGTGCCAGCAGTCCCCGACTAGCGGGAGAGCAGTTCTTC CASSPRLAGEQFF
. TRBJ2-5 many 14 TRBV5-4 TGTGCCAGCAGCTACGACAGGATCCAAGAGACCCAGTACTTC CASSYDRIQETQYF
TRBD1 TRBJ1-5 once 16 TRBV4-1 TGCGCCAGCAGCCAAGTCGGGGACAGATACAATCAGCCCCAGCATTTT CASSQVGDRYNQPQHF
. TRBJ1-3 many 13 TRBV7-9 TGTGCCAGCAGCTGGGGCTCTGGAAACACCATATATTTT CASSWGSGNTIYF
. TRBJ2-1 . 16 TRBV29-1 TGCAGCGTGGCCACCTCACAACAGAGCGATTACAATGAGCAGTTCTTC CSVATSQQSDYNEQFF
. TRBJ2-3 . 15 TRBV14 TGTGCCAGCAGCCAACCGGTCGGGAGAGCGGATACGCAGTATTTT CASSQPVGRADTQYF
. TRBJ2-1 few 11 TRBV20-1 TGCAGTGCAGGGGGAAATGCTGAGCAGTTCTTC CSAGGNAEQFF
TRBD1 TRBJ2-4 once 17 TRBV5-1 TGCGCCAGCAGCGTTCGGACAGGGGGCGCAGCCAAAAACATTCAGTACTTC CASSVRTGGAAKNIQYF
TRBD2 TRBJ2-7 few 15 TRBV4-2 TGTGCCAGCAGCCAAGATAGCGGGAGGGCCTACGAGCAGTACTTC CASSQDSGRAYEQYF
. TRBJ1-5 . 15 TRBV28 TGTGCCAGCAGTTTGGTCAGGGGTTACAATCAGCCCCAGCATTTT CASSLVRGYNQPQHF
TRBD1 TRBJ2-2 . 16 TRBV7-6 TGTGCCAGCAGCTTAGGGACAGGGGGTAGCACCGGGGAGCTGTTTTTT CASSLGTGGSTGELFF
. TRBJ2-5 . 15 TRBV27 TGTGCCAGCAGCCTAGTCCAAGGGCGGAGTGAGACCCAGTACTTC CASSLVQGRSETQYF
. TRBJ2-1 . 14 TRBV19 TGTGCCAGTAGTAACGGACAGCTCTACAATGAGCAGTTCTTC CASSNGQLYNEQFF
TRBD1 TRBJ1-2 few 15 TRBV13 TGTGCCAGCAGCTTAAACAGGGGTCAAACCTATGGCTACACCTTC CASSLNRGQTYGYTF
. TRBJ2-7 few 17 TRBV4-1 TGCGCCAGCAGCCAAGTTTTCGACTTGGCGGCCCCTTACGAGCAGTACTTC CASSQVFDLAAPYEQYF
TRBD1 TRBJ1-1 many 15 TRBV28 TGTGCCAGCTGCCCTGAAGGGGGCGGAAACACTGAAGCTTTCTTT CASCPEGGGNTEAFF
TRBD1 TRBJ1-3 . 14 TRBV7-9 TGTGCCAGCAACCGGGAAGGGGGCGGAAACACCATATATTTT CASNREGGGNTIYF
. TRBJ2-1 . 13 TRBV30 TGTGCCTGGAGTGAAACAGGGTTGCGAGGAGAGTTCTTC CAWSETGLRGEFF
. TRBJ2-7 . 12 TRBV5-1 TGCGCCAGCAGCTTGGAACCCCCCCGGCAGTACTTC CASSLEPPRQYF
. TRBJ2-7 once 11 TRBV20-1 TGCAGTGCTCCCGGACTCTCCGAGCAGTACTTC CSAPGLSEQYF
. TRBJ2-5 . 13 TRBV5-1 TGCGCCAGCAGCATCCCAGGGAGAGAGACCCAGTACTTC CASSIPGRETQYF
. TRBJ1-2 . 15 TRBV2 TGTGCCAGCAGTGAAGAGCCCGCGGGAGGCCCTGGCTACACCTTC CASSEEPAGGPGYTF
. TRBJ2-5 . 13 TRBV5-4 TGTGCCAGCAGCTTTCGAGGACAAGAGACCCAGTACTTC CASSFRGQETQYF
. TRBJ1-1 once 15 TRBV28 TGTGCCAGCAGTTTACGTGGCAGGGAGAACACTGAAGCTTTCTTT CASSLRGRENTEAFF